The TCR beta chain described here comes from a study of regulatory T cells in long-lasting Graves disease. Study-level information: Freshly diagnosed Graves' patients had used antithyroid drugs for under 3 months.

General observations from the study: Newly diagnosed Graves' patients had higher TCR diversity than persistent ones.

Germline CDR1 GTSNPN, CDR2 SVGIG (reference sequence). The V and J ends lost 5 bases and 4 bases respectively, with 14 bases between them. The CDR3 has 13 residues. This clonotype was observed many times. Its antigen is currently unknown. The authors built TCR beta libraries using iRepertoire HTBI primers and Arm-PCR of CDR3 regions. TCRdb independently ran MiXCR on the multiplex PCR reads; one entry per CDR3 protein. The sample yields about 610,000 distinct CDR3 sequences, 16% seen once. Documented time point: newly diagnosed GD, antithyroid drugs for less than 3 months. PBMCs were the source of the RNA used for TCR sequencing. Separately, the same data were catalogued under a study of T cells in Graves' hyperthyroidism and ophthalmopathy.

The TCR originated in a man between 18 and 35 years old with Graves disease. The specimen was peripheral blood mononuclear cells (PBMCs), collected at new diagnosis, from a patient treated with antithyroid drugs. The V and J genes are TRBV30 and TRBJ2-5, with D tentatively TRBD1 (6 bases). In DNA form, the CDR3 reads TGTGCCTGGGCGGCCTGGGGGCCAGAGACCCAGTACTTC. Protein sequence: CAWAAWGPETQYF.